These T cell receptor beta chains were read from a single sample in a study of T-cell reconstitution after alpha-beta-depleted transplantation in children. TCRdb called the PCR reads again in MiXCR, with one record for every CDR3 protein. The sample lists hundreds of thousands of distinct CDR3 sequences, 7.5% to 9.5% occurring once. The sequences come from PBMCs, mostly from graft donor cells, collected 360 days after TCRalphabeta/CD19-depleted stem cell transplant. These receptors were collected from a male patient aged 2-10 years who had a stem cell transplant for acute myeloid leukemia, so the T cells may come from the graft donor. Both conserved end residues are part of each CDR3. The D gene is left open where the match is weak. Clone size is stated in some rows and not others, as once, few, many or a class when expanded.

CASSLRTGRDTQYF | TGTGCCAGCAGTTTGAGGACAGGGCGAGATACGCAGTATTTT | TRBD1 | TRBJ2-3 | TRBV12-3/TRBV12-4 | many
CASSLTGGGNIQYF | TGTGCCAGCAGCTTAACAGGGGGCGGGAACATTCAGTACTTC | TRBD1 | TRBJ2-4 | TRBV7-2 | few
CASSLGGIYNQPQHF | TGTGCCAGCAGCTTGGGGGGGATCTACAATCAGCCCCAGCATTTT | . | TRBJ1-5 | TRBV5-6 | few
CASSLTGTRGNTGELFF | TGTGCCAGCAGCCTTACCGGGACTAGGGGAAACACCGGGGAGCTGTTTTTT | TRBD2 | TRBJ2-2 | TRBV7-9 | few
CASMDRGLTDTQYF | TGTGCCAGCATGGACCGGGGACTCACAGATACGCAGTATTTT | . | TRBJ2-3 | TRBV6-1 | .
CATSTTGPYEQYF | TGTGCCACCAGCACGACAGGTCCCTACGAGCAGTACTTC | . | TRBJ2-7 | TRBV15 | few
CASSSLLSGGQETQYF | TGTGCCAGCAGTTCTCTTCTTAGCGGGGGTCAAGAGACCCAGTACTTC | TRBD2 | TRBJ2-5 | TRBV12-3/TRBV12-4 | .
CASKTDPNTEAFF | TGTGCCAGCAAGACAGACCCGAACACTGAAGCTTTCTTT | . | TRBJ1-1 | TRBV12-3/TRBV12-4 | few
CATSDPRGHTGELFF | TGTGCCACCAGTGACCCGAGGGGCCACACCGGGGAGCTGTTTTTT | . | TRBJ2-2 | TRBV24-1 | many
CASNHFPDRGHEQYF | TGTGCCAGCAACCATTTTCCGGACAGGGGGCACGAGCAGTACTTC | TRBD1 | TRBJ2-7 | TRBV27 | .
CASSPPGQEYNEQFF | TGTGCCAGCTCACCACCAGGACAAGAATACAATGAGCAGTTCTTC | . | TRBJ2-1 | TRBV18 | many
CSLSGRSYNEQFF | TGCAGCCTGAGCGGGAGGTCCTACAATGAGCAGTTCTTC | TRBD2 | TRBJ2-1 | TRBV20-1 | .
CASSSSPRQPEQYF | TGCGCCAGCAGCTCCTCCCCCCGACAGCCCGAGCAGTACTTC | . | TRBJ2-7 | TRBV5-1 | .
CASSSGALGYTGELFF | TGCGCCAGCAGTTCAGGGGCCCTGGGATACACCGGGGAGCTGTTTTTT | . | TRBJ2-2 | TRBV4-1 | few
CASSFFEKHTF | TGTGCCAGCAGTTTCTTTGAGAAGCACACCTTC | . | TRBJ1-2 | TRBV12-3/TRBV12-4 | many
CASSYRDRGTDTQYF | TGTGCCAGCAGCTACCGGGACAGGGGCACAGATACGCAGTATTTT | TRBD1 | TRBJ2-3 | TRBV7-6 | .
CSALSGLAFNEQFF | TGCAGTGCTCTATCGGGACTAGCGTTTAATGAGCAGTTCTTC | TRBD2 | TRBJ2-1 | TRBV20-1 | .
CARQTHRGINTGELFF | TGTGCCAGACAAACCCACAGGGGGATAAACACCGGGGAGCTGTTTTTT | TRBD1 | TRBJ2-2 | TRBV6-1 | few
CASSPTGLQETQYF | TGTGCCAGCAGCCCCACGGGACTGCAAGAGACCCAGTACTTC | . | TRBJ2-5 | TRBV18 | many
CASSAYHQETQYF | TGCGCCAGCAGCGCATACCACCAAGAGACCCAGTACTTC | . | TRBJ2-5 | TRBV5-1 | .
CASSYSRRVYEQYF | TGTGCCAGCAGTTACTCTAGGAGAGTCTACGAGCAGTACTTC | . | TRBJ2-7 | TRBV6-5 | many
CASSLRDSGGSPLHF | TGTGCCAGCAGCTTGAGGGACTCCGGCGGTTCACCCCTCCACTTT | . | TRBJ1-6 | TRBV7-9 | .
CASILHEAANEQFF | TGTGCCAGCATTCTCCATGAGGCGGCCAATGAGCAGTTCTTC | . | TRBJ2-1 | TRBV12-3/TRBV12-4 | many
CSVEGGAETQYF | TGCAGCGTTGAAGGGGGGGCTGAGACCCAGTACTTC | . | TRBJ2-5 | TRBV29-1 | many